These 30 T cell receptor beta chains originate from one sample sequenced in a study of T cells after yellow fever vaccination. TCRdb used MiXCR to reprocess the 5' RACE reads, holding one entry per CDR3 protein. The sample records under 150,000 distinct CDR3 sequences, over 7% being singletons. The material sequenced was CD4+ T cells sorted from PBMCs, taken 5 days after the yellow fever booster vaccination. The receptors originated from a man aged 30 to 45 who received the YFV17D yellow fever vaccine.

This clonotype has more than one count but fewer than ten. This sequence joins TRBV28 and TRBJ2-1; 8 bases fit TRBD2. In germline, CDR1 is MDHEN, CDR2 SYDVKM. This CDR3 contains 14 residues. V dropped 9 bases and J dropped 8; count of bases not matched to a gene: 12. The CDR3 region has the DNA TGTGCCAGTCGGGGGGTAGCGGGATGGGATGAGCAGTTCTTC. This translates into CASRGVAGWDEQFF.

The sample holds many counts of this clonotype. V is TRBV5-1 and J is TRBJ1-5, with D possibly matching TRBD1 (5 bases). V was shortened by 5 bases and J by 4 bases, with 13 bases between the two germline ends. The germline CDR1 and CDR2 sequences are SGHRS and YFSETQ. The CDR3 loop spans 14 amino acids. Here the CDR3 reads CASSYDSPNQPQHF. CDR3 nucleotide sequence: TGCGCCAGCAGTTACGACAGCCCTAATCAGCCCCAGCATTTT. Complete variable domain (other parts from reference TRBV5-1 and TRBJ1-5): KAGVTQTPRYLIKTRGQQVTLSCSPISGHRSVSWYQQTPGQGLQFLFEYFSETQRNKGNFPGRFSGRQFSNSRSEMNVSTLELGDSALYLCASSYDSPNQPQHFGDGTRLSIL.

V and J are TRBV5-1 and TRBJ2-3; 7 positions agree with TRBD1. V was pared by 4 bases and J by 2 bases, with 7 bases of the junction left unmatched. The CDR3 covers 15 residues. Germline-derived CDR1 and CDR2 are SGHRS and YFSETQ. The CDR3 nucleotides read TGCGCCAGCAGCCGGACGACAGGGTCCACAGATACGCAGTATTTT. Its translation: CASSRTTGSTDTQYF.

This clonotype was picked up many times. CDR3 sequence (DNA): TGTGCCAGCAGCTTAGTTCCCGCGGGAGGGGGCCCAGATACGCAGTATTTT. Translation gives CASSLVPAGGGPDTQYF. V and J are TRBV11-2 and TRBJ2-3; 9 bases are a match to TRBD2. The J segment lost 4 bases and the V segment lost 1 base, leaving 9 bases of the junction unmatched. The CDR3 length is 17 residues. The V gene's germline CDR1 is SGHAT and CDR2 FQNNGV.

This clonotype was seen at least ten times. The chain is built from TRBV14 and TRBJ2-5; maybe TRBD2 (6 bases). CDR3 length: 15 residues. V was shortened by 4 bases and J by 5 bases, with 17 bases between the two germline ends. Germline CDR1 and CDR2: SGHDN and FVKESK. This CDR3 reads CASSRYEGLGETQYF. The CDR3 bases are TGTGCCAGCAGCCGATACGAGGGACTTGGGGAGACCCAGTACTTC. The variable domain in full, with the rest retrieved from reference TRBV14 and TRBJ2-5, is EAGVTQFPSHSVIEKGQTVTLRCDPISGHDNLYWYRRVMGKEIKFLLHFVKESKQDESGMPNNRFLAERTGGTYSTLKVQPAELEDSGVYFCASSRYEGLGETQYFGPGTRLLVL.

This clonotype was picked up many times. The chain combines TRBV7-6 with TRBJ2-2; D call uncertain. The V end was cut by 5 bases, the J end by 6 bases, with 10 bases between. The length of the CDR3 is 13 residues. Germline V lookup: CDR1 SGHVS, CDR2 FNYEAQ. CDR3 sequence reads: CASSPRVPGELFF. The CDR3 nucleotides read TGTGCCAGCAGCCCCCGGGTACCCGGGGAGCTGTTTTTT.

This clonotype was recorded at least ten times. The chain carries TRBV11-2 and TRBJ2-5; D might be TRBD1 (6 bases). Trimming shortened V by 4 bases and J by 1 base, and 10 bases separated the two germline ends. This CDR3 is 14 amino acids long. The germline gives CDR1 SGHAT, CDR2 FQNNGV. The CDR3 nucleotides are TGTGCCAGCAGCTCCTGGGACATCCAAGAGACCCAGTACTTC. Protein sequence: CASSSWDIQETQYF.

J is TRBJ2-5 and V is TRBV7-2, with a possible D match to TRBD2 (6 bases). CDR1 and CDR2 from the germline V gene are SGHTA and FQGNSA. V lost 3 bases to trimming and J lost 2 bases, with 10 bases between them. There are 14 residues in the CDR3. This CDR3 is CASSFVADQETQYF. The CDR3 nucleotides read TGTGCCAGCAGCTTCGTAGCGGATCAAGAGACCCAGTACTTC.

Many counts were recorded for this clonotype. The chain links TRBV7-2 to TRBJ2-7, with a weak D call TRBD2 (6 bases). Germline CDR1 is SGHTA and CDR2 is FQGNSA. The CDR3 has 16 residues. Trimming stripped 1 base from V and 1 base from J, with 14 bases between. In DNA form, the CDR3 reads TGTGCCAGCAGCTTAGTTGGTGGGAGCGGGTCCTACGAGCAGTACTTC. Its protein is CASSLVGGSGSYEQYF. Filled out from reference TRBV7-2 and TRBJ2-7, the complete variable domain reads GAGVSQSPSNKVTEKGKDVELRCDPISGHTALYWYRQSLGQGLEFLIYFQGNSAPDKSGLPSDRFSAERTGGSVSTLTIQRTQQEDSAVYLCASSLVGGSGSYEQYFGPGTRLTVT.

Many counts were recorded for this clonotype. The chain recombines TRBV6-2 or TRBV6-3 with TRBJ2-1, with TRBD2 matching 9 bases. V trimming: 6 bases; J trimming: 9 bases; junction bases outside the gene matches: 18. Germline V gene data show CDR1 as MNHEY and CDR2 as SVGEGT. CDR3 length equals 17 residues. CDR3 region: CASSRRTWREGRGEQFF. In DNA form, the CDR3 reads TGTGCCAGCAGCCGTAGGACTTGGCGGGAGGGTCGAGGTGAGCAGTTCTTC.

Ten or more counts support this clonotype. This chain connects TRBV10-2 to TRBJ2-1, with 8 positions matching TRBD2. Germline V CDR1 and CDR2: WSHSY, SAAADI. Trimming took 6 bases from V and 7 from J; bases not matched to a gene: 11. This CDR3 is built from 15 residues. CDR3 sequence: CASSPRSGRENEQFF. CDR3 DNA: TGCGCCAGCAGCCCTCGTTCCGGGAGGGAGAATGAGCAGTTCTTC.

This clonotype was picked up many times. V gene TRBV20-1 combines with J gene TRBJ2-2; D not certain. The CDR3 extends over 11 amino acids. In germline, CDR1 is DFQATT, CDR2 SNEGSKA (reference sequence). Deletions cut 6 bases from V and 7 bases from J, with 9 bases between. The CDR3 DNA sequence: TGCAGTGCGATCGAGCACGGGGAGCTGTTTTTT. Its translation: CSAIEHGELFF.

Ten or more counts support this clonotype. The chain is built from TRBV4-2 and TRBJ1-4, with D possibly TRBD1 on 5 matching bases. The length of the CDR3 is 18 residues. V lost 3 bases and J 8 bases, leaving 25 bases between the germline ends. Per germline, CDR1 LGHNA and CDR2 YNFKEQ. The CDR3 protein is CASSHSGTAPYIGEKLFF. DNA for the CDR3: TGTGCCAGCAGCCATTCCGGGACTGCACCTTACATCGGGGAAAAACTGTTTTTT.

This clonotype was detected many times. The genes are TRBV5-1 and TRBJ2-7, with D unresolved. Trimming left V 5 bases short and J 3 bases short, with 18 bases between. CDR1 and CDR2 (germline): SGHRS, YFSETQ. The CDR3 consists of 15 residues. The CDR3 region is CASSPSPGPNYEQYF. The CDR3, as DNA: TGCGCCAGCAGTCCCTCACCCGGACCTAACTACGAGCAGTACTTC.

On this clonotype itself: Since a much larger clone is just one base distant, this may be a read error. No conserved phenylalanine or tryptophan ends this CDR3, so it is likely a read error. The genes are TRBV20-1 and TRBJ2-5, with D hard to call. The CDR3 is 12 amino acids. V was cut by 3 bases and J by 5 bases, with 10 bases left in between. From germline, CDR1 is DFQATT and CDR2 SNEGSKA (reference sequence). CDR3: CSASLGGETQYL. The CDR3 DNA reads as TGCAGTGCTAGTCTGGGCGGCGAGACCCAGTACCTC.

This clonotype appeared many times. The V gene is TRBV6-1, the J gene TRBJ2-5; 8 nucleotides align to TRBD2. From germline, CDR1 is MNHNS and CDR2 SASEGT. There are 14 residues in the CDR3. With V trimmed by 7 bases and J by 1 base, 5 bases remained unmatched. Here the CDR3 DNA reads TGTGCCAGCAAATATAGCGGGACCCAAGAGACCCAGTACTTC. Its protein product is CASKYSGTQETQYF.

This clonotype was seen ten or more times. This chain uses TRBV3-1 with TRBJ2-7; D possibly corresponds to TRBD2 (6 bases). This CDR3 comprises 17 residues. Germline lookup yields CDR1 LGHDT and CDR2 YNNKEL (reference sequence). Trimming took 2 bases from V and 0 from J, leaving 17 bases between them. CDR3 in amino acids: CASSQIGGEGSSYEQYF. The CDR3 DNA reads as TGTGCCAGCAGCCAAATCGGAGGGGAAGGCAGCTCCTACGAGCAGTACTTC.

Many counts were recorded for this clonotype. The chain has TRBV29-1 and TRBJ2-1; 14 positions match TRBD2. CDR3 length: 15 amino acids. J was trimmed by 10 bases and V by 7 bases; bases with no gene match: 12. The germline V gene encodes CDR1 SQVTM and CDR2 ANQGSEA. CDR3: CSALGLAGGVGEQFF. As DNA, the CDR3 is TGCAGCGCACTAGGACTAGCGGGAGGAGTAGGAGAGCAGTTCTTC.

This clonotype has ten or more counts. This CDR3 reads CASSQEGQRYQPQHF. CDR3 DNA: TGCGCCAGCAGCCAGGAGGGACAGAGGTATCAGCCCCAGCATTTT. The chain employs TRBV4-1 and TRBJ1-5, with 7 bases fitting TRBD1. The germline V gene encodes CDR1 MGHRA and CDR2 YSYEKL. After removal of 3 bases from V and 5 bases from J, the junction contained 7 bases not matched to a gene. CDR3 length: 15 amino acids.

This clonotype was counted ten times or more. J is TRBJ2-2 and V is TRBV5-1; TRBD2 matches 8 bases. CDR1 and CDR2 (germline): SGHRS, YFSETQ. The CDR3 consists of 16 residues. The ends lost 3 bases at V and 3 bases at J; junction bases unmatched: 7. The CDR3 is CASSSSGGADTGELFF. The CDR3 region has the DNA TGCGCCAGCAGCTCCTCGGGGGGGGCCGACACCGGGGAGCTGTTTTTT.

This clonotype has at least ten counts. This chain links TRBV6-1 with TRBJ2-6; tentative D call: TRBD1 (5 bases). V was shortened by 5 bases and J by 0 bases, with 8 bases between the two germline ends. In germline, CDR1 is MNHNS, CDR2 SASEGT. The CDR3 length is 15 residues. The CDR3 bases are TGTGCCAGCAGTACCACAGGCTCTGGGGCCAACGTCCTGACTTTC. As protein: CASSTTGSGANVLTF.

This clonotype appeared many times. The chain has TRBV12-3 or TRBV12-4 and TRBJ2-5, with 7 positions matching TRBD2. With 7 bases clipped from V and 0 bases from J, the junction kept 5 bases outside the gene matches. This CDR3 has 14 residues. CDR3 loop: CASNFGRDQETQYF. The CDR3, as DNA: TGTGCCAGCAACTTTGGGAGGGACCAAGAGACCCAGTACTTC.

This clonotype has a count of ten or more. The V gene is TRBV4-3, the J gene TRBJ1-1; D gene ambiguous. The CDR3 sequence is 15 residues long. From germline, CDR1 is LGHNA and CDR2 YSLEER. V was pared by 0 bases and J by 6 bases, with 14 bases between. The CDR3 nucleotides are TGCGCCAGCAGCCAAGATGTCTTTGTTAGGGCTGAAGCTTTCTTT. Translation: CASSQDVFVRAEAFF.

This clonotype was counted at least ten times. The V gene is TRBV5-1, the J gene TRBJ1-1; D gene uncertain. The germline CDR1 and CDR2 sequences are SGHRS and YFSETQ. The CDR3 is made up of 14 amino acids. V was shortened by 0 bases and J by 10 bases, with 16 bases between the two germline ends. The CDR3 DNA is TGCGCCAGCAGCTTGGAGGACGCGGGCCTGGGAGCTTTCTTT. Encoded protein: CASSLEDAGLGAFF.

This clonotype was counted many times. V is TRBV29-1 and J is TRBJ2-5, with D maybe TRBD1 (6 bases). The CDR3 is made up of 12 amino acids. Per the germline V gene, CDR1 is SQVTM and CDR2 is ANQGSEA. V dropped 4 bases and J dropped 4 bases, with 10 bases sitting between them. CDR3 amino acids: CSVVQGIETQYF. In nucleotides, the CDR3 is TGCAGCGTTGTTCAGGGGATAGAGACCCAGTACTTC.

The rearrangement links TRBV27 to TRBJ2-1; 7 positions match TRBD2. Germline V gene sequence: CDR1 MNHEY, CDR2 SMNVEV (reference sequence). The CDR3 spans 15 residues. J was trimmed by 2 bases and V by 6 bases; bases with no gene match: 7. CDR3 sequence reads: CASSREREPYNEQFF. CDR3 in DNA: TGTGCCAGCAGCCGAGAGCGGGAACCCTACAATGAGCAGTTCTTC.

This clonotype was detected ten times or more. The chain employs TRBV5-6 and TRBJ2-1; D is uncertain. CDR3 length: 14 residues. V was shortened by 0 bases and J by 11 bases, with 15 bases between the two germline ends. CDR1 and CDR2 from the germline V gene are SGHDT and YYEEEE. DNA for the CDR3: TGTGCCAGCAGCTTGGGTCGACCCTCTTCCAAGCAGTTCTTC. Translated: CASSLGRPSSKQFF.

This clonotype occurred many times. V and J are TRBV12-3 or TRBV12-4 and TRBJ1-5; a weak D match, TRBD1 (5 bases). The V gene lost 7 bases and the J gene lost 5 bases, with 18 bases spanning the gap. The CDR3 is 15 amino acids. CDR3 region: CASNHHRGGDQPQHF. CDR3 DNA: TGTGCCAGCAATCACCACCGGGGGGGGGATCAGCCCCAGCATTTT.

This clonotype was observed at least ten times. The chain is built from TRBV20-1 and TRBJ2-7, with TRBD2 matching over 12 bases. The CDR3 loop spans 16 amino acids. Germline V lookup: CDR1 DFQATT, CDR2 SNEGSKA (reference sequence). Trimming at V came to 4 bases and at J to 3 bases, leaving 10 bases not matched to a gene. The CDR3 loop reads CSAMGTSGRSLYEQYF. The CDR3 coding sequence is TGCAGTGCTATGGGGACTAGCGGGCGATCTCTCTACGAGCAGTACTTC.

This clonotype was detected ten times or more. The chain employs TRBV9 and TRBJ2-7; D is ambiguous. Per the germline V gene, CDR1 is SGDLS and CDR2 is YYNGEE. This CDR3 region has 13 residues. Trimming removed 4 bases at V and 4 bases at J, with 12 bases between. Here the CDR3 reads CASSPRLAYEQYF. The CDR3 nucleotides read TGTGCCAGCAGCCCCCGACTTGCTTACGAGCAGTACTTC.